This T cell receptor (beta chain) emerged from a study of lymphopenia after photon versus proton radiotherapy. Study outcomes and limitations: Post-nadir TCR diversity decline inversely tracked overall survival among those who died. After lymphocyte nadir, photon-treated repertoires showed oligoclonal expansion, especially CD8+ Temra. Photon-treated patients lost naive T cells and TCR diversity; proton-treated stayed stable.

The CDR3 totals 12 residues. The V gene lost 6 bases and the J gene lost 11 bases, with 11 bases spanning the gap. The germline V gene encodes CDR1 SEHNR and CDR2 FQNEAQ (reference sequence). Profiled with immunoSEQ multiplex PCR; TCRdb holds only in-frame clones, not every one. The data contain about 68,000 clones, around 90% of them singletons. As for this clone: Its antigen is still unknown.

The clonotype was recovered from a woman in her 70s with pancreatic cancer. The chain combines TRBV7-9 with TRBJ2-6; D unresolved. Specimen: peripheral blood, collected from a patient treated with photon-based radiotherapy. The CDR3 sequence is CASSTWDDVLTF. CDR3 nucleotide sequence: TGTGCCAGCAGTACCTGGGATGACGTCCTGACTTTC.